This T cell receptor beta chain came from a study of T cells expressing NK-cell markers. The CDR3 has 14 residues. Per the germline V gene, CDR1 is KGHSH and CDR2 is LQKENI. For each CDR3 protein, TCRdb gives one entry from its re-call of the 5' RACE reads, without DNA. The table counts hundreds of thousands of distinct CDR3 sequences; 3.5% to 5% lies in the top ten. The receptor comes from a woman aged 18 to 75 in good health. Input material: blood T cells: a sorted CD56 or NKG2C T cell subset, CD4+ or CD8+ T cells, or bulk PBMC T cells (not recorded which). This chain joins TRBV18 and TRBJ2-5; TCRdb picks TRBD1, but there is no DNA to check that call. The CDR3 loop reads CASSPGQGAETQYF.